This T cell receptor beta chain was obtained from a study of T cell repertoires in cytomegalovirus infection. Turning to the study itself: It was recently identified HLA-C-restricted and well-studied HLA-B-restricted CMV epitopes that the study used.

Per the germline V gene, CDR1 is SGHTA and CDR2 is FQGNSA. V lost 1 base to trimming and J lost 4 bases; unmatched junction nucleotides: 3. There are 16 residues in the CDR3. General study findings and limits: The ex vivo response was dominated by HLA-C-restricted CMV-specific TCR beta clonotypes. There were carriers of CMV plus the relevant HLA, and cumulative public TCR beta family frequency identified them.

From the reads, TCRdb called clonotypes with MiXCR, one entry per CDR3 protein. The sample has hundreds of thousands of distinct CDR3 sequences; roughly a third are singletons. Worth noting for this clonotype: What it binds is not known.

Here the sequenced sample was cultured PBMCs, taken from culture after CMV antigen stimulation. This chain joins TRBV7-2 and TRBJ1-5; 11 nucleotides align to TRBD1. This receptor was identified in a human donor in good health (CMV status not recorded). Some clones in this sample may be carry-over from other donors' samples. The CDR3 region has the DNA TGTGCCAGCAGCTTAGGGGGGGACAGGGGGAATCAGCCCCAGCATTTT. It is translated as CASSLGGDRGNQPQHF.